This T cell receptor beta chain was observed in a study of T cells in pancreatic ductal adenocarcinoma. A remark on this clone: Its antigen remains unknown.

Data came from immunoSEQ multiplex PCR; TCRdb stores just in-frame clones and leaves some out. This repertoire shows several thousand clones, 70% to 85% found once; its top ten account for approximately 7.5%. Points from the study as a whole: Compared with tumor, blood showed more total productive templates and roughly 8-fold more clonotypes. This surgical cohort overrepresents the minority presenting with early-stage disease. Tumor-versus-blood clonality comparisons may be biased toward lower tumor diversity. No significant tumor-blood clonality difference; means were about 0.11 and 0.072.

The selected patients with pancreatic ductal adenocarcinoma had surgery but no neoadjuvant therapy. The sequenced sample was pancreatic tumor tissue. This receptor was obtained from a human donor with pancreatic ductal adenocarcinoma. The donor label of this sample is uncertain.

The CDR3 DNA reads as TGTGCCAGCAGTGGCAGGGGATTTGGCTACACCTTC. Residues: CASSGRGFGYTF. The chain is built from TRBV28 and TRBJ1-2; TRBD1 is a possible D gene (6 bases). The V end was cut by 5 bases, the J end by 7 bases, with 11 bases between. CDR3 length equals 12 residues. Germline V lookup: CDR1 MDHEN, CDR2 SYDVKM.